This TCR beta chain was captured in a study of T cells in Graves' hyperthyroidism and ophthalmopathy. TCR beta CDR3 sequences were amplified from RNA transcripts. First-round RT-PCR with HTBI primers amplified the TCR CDR3 region. TCRdb reprocessed the multiplex PCR reads via MiXCR and lists one record per CDR3 protein. Here the sample spans a few hundred thousand distinct CDR3 sequences, approximately 15% being singletons. The CDR3 has 15 amino acids. V lost 5 bases to trimming and J lost 2 bases, with 13 bases between them. This chain joins TRBV12-3 or TRBV12-4 and TRBJ2-1, with D perhaps assigned TRBD1 or TRBD2 (6 bases each). This receptor was obtained from a woman aged 40 to 55 with Graves' ophthalmopathy. The sample was blood. This CDR3 reads CASSQRGTTYNEQFF. The CDR3 DNA reads TGTGCCAGCAGTCAGCGCGGGACAACCTACAATGAGCAGTTCTTC.